The sequence of this T cell receptor beta chain was determined in a study of blood T cell repertoires in COVID-19 (dated by TCRdb to about 2020). About the study as a whole: Samples covering the acute and convalescent phases of COVID-19 were provided by collaborators in the United States, Italy and Spain. The prospective study material was composed of cDNA or gDNA derived from T cells, B-cell-depleted T cells, or PBMCs. Subjects who had been exposed to COVID-19, were actively infected with it, or had recovered from it provided the deeply sampled blood TCRbeta repertoires that made up the dataset. The repertoires were made available in a free public database intended to serve as a resource for research on the immune response to SARS-CoV-2. Samples came from the ongoing ImmuneRACE study (first 160 participants) plus 1,254 subjects from 6 global collaborators. A de-identified subject ID, COVID-19 status, age in years and sex were almost always included in the sample metadata. Where HLA class I and class II types were available, the types were taken from metadata supplied by the sample provider, not from assay-based typing.

Trimming at the junction amounts to 2 bases on V and 1 base on J, and the germline ends lie 10 bases apart. Counted from cysteine to phenylalanine, this CDR3 has 15 amino acids. CDR3 DNA is the only sequence kept; it has 45 bases, read in frame from the first base. Based on the germline V gene (reference sequence), the CDR1 and CDR2 sequences are SEHNR and FQNEAQ. Collaborating institutions collected whole blood in K2EDTA tubes following their own protocols. For TCRbeta analysis, collaborator samples were shipped as frozen whole blood, as isolated PBMCs, or as DNA extracted from either sample type. The full study reports these points: The quantity of clinical and demographic metadata differed by source and by participant and was supplied without curation.

TCRbeta CDR3 regions were amplified from genomic DNA using the immunoSEQ Assay, a bias-controlled multiplex PCR. The authors' analysis ran thus. Nucleated cell counts per sample were estimated from amplification of reference gene primers within the assay. To quantify the absolute abundance of each unique TCRbeta CDR3 rearrangement, sequence reads were collapsed and filtered. For each sample, productive Simpson clonality was calculated as the square root of Simpson's diversity index over productive rearrangements. TCRdb took this table from immuneACCESS and kept in-frame rearrangements with V and J called. Such tables lack part of the clones; where checked against another copy, unresolved V genes explain under half of the gap, and the rest is unexplained. V, J and clone size were drawn from that table, and D and trimming were deduced from the DNA. For this sample the table gives about 190,000 clones, of which roughly four fifths were detected only once. The ten largest clones capture 5.5% to 7.5% of the sample.

About this clone itself: Its specific antigen is unknown. No base quality information exists; no much larger clone differs at one position.

The sequenced material came from peripheral blood. The rearrangement combines TRBV7-9 with TRBJ2-3, and possibly TRBD1, on 5 matching bases. This sequence was found in a middle-aged woman with acute or convalescent COVID-19. The nucleotide sequence is given as TGTGCCAGCAGCTTATATCAGGGTGGCACAGATACGCAGTATTTT. The encoded protein is CASSLYQGGTDTQYF.